One T cell receptor (beta chain) is described in this entry. The data were obtained in a study of cytomegalovirus exposure and HLA in healthy donors. The CDR3 totals 16 residues. The germline CDR1 and CDR2 sequences are MDHEN and SYDVKM. Trimming took 3 bases from V and 2 from J, leaving 15 bases between them. Generated by immunoSEQ multiplex PCR, the TCRdb table keeps only in-frame clones and is missing some. The sample yields more than 60,000 clones, approximately 97% seen once. Sequenced: PBMCs. This chain links TRBV28 with TRBJ2-3, with D perhaps matching TRBD1 (6 bases). This sequence originates from a woman aged 18-35 years in good health and CMV-seropositive. CDR3 residues: CASSFRGQTLTDTQYF. CDR3 nucleotide sequence: TGTGCCAGCAGTTTTCGAGGACAGACACTCACAGATACGCAGTATTTT.